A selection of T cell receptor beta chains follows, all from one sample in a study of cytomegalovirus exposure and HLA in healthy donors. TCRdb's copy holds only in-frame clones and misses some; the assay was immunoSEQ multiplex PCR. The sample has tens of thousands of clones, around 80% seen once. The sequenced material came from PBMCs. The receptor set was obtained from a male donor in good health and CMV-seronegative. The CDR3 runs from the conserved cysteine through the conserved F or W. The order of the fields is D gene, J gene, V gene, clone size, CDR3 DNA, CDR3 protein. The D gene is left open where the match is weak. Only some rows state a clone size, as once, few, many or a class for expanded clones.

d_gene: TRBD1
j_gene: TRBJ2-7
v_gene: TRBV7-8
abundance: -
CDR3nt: TGTGCCAGCAGCTCACACGTTCGGACAGGGGGCGAGCAGTACTTC
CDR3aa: CASSSHVRTGGEQYF

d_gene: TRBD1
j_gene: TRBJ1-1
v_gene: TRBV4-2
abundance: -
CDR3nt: TGTGCCAGCAGCCAAGTCGGACAGGGGAACACTGAAGCTTTCTTT
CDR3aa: CASSQVGQGNTEAFF

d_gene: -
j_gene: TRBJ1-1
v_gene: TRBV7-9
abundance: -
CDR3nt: TGTGCCAGCAGCCTTGGGACAAGGGGAACTCGGAACACTGAAGCTTTCTTT
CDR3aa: CASSLGTRGTRNTEAFF

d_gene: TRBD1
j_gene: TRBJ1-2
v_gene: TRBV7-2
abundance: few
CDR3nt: TGTGCCAGCAGCTTAAGTGCAGGGGGCAACTATGGCTACACCTTC
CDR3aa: CASSLSAGGNYGYTF

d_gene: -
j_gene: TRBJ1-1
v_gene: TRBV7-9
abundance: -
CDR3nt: TGTGCCAGCAGCTTAGTATCCGGTCCGAACACTGAAGCTTTCTTT
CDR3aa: CASSLVSGPNTEAFF

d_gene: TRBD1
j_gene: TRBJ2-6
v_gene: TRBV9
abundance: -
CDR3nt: TGTGCCAGCAGTAAGACCGGGACAGGGACATACGTCCTGACTTTC
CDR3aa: CASSKTGTGTYVLTF

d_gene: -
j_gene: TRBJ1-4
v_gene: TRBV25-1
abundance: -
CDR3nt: TGTGCCAGCAGTGAAAGGACAGTACTTAATGAAAAACTGTTTTTT
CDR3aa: CASSERTVLNEKLFF

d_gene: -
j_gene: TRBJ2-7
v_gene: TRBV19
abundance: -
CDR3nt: TGTGCCAGTAGTATTGATCGGGATCCCTCTTACGAGCAGTACTTC
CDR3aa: CASSIDRDPSYEQYF

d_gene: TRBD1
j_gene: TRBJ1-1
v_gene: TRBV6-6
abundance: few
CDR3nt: TGTGCCAGCAGTCTCCGGGACAGAGTCAACACTGAAGCTTTCTTT
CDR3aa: CASSLRDRVNTEAFF

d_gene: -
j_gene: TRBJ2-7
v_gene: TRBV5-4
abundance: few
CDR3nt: TGTGCCAGCAGCCTACGGAGGGGCCTCTCCTACGAGCAGTACTTC
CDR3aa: CASSLRRGLSYEQYF

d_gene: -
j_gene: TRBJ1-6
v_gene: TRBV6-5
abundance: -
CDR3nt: TGTGCCAGCAGTTATCTCCAGAATTCACCCCTCCACTTT
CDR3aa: CASSYLQNSPLHF

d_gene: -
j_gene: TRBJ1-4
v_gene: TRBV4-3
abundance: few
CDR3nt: TGCGCCAGCAGCCAAGGAGGGGGAAGTGAAAAACTGTTTTTT
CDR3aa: CASSQGGGSEKLFF

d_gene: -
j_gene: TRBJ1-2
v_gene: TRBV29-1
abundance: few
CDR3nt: TGCAGCGTTGAAAGTACAACCAACTATGGCTACACCTTC
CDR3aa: CSVESTTNYGYTF

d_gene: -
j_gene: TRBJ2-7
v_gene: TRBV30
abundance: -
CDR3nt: TGTGCCTGGAGTGAGGGGTTGGAGCAGTACTTC
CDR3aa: CAWSEGLEQYF

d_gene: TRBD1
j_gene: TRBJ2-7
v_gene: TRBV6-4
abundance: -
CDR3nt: TGTGCCAGCAGTGGGGAGGGACAGGGAATTACCTACGAGCAGTACTTC
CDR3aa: CASSGEGQGITYEQYF

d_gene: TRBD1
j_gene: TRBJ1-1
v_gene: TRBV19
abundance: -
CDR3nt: TGTGCCAGTAGTGTTCCGGGACAGGGGGCAAAAGGGACTGAAGCTTTCTTT
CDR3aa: CASSVPGQGAKGTEAFF

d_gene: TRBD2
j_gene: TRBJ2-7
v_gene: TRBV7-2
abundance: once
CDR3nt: TGTGCCAGCAGCTTACTGACTAGCGGGGCTTCCTACGAGCAGTACTTC
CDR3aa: CASSLLTSGASYEQYF

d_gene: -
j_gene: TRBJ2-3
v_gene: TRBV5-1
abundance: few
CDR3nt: TGCGCCAGCAGCTTGGAATGGATGGGCAGCACAGATACGCAGTATTTT
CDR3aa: CASSLEWMGSTDTQYF

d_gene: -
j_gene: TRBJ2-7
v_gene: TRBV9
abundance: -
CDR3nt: TGTGCCAGCAGCGCGGCGGCGACCTACGAGCAGTACTTC
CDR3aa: CASSAAATYEQYF

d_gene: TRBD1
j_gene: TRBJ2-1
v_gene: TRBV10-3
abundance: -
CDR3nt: TGTGCCATCAGTGGGACAGGGACGGATGAGCAGTTCTTC
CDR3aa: CAISGTGTDEQFF

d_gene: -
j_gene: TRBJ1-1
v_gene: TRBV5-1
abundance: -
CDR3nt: TGCGCCAGCAGCTTAGGCGGAATGAACACTGAAGCTTTCTTT
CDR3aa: CASSLGGMNTEAFF

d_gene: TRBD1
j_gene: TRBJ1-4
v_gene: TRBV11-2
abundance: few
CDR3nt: TGTGCCAGCAGCTTAGGACAGGGGATGTCTAATGAAAAACTGTTTTTT
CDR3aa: CASSLGQGMSNEKLFF

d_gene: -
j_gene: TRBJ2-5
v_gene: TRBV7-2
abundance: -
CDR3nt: TGTGCCAGCAGCTCACGAGTCCAAGAGACCCAGTACTTC
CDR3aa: CASSSRVQETQYF

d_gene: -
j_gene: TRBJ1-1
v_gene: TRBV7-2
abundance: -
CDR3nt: TGTGCCAGCAGCTTAAGTGTCGGTATGAACACTGAAGCTTTCTTT
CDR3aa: CASSLSVGMNTEAFF

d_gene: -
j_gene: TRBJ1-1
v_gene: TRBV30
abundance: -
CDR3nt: TGTGCCTGGAGTCGTTTGGTCGGGGGAACTGAAGCTTTCTTT
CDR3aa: CAWSRLVGGTEAFF

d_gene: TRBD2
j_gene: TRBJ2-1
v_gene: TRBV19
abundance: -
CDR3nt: TGTGCCAGTAGCCGACTAGCGGGGGCCTACAATGAGCAGTTCTTC
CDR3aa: CASSRLAGAYNEQFF

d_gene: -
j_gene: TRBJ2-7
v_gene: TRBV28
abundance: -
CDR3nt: TGTGCCAGCAGTTTTACAGGAAAGGCCTACGAGCAGTACTTC
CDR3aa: CASSFTGKAYEQYF

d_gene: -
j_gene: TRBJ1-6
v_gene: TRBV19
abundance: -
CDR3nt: TGTGCCAGTAGTATCCCCACGGGATATAATTCACCCCTCCACTTT
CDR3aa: CASSIPTGYNSPLHF

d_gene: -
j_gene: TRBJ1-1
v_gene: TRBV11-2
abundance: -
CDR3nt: TGTGCCAGCAGCCCCGTATACAGCGGGACTGAAGCTTTCTTT
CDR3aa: CASSPVYSGTEAFF

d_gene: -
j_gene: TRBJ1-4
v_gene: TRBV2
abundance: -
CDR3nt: TGTGCCAGCAGTGACTGGGGAGGTGGAGAAAAACTGTTTTTT
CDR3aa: CASSDWGGGEKLFF

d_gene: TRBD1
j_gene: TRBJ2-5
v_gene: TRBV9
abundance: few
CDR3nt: TGTGCCAGCAGCGCGACAGGGAAAGAGACCCAGTACTTC
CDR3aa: CASSATGKETQYF